This T cell receptor (beta chain) was sequenced during a study of cytomegalovirus exposure and HLA in healthy donors. Across the whole study: Findings of an earlier analysis included about 120 million unique TCR beta sequences from some 190 million T cells.

Trimming shortened V by 6 bases and J by 8 bases, and 11 bases separated the two germline ends. CDR1 is GTSNPN and CDR2 is SVGIG in the germline V gene (reference sequence). CDR3 size: 11 residues. Amplification used 60 Vbeta primers and 13 Jbeta primers. Profiling relied on immunoSEQ multiplex PCR, and the TCRdb table lists in-frame clones only, not all of them. The data contain under 85,000 clones, about four fifths of them singletons. This clonotype originated in a woman in her 30s in good health and CMV-seronegative. Sequencing was carried out using PBMCs. The chain couples TRBV30 to TRBJ2-1, with D possibly matching TRBD1 (6 bases). The CDR3 here is CACTGNYEQFF. The CDR3 DNA reads as TGTGCCTGTACAGGGAACTATGAGCAGTTCTTC.